Each of the 18 T cell receptor beta chains below was sequenced from the same sample in a study of T cells in Graves' hyperthyroidism and ophthalmopathy. TCR beta CDR3 sequences were amplified from RNA transcripts. The HTBI primer set was used in a first-round RT-PCR of the TCR CDR3. TCRdb reanalysed the multiplex PCR reads using MiXCR and keeps one entry per CDR3 protein. The top ten hold 33% of the sample, which has approximately 300,000 distinct CDR3 sequences, approximately 15% seen once. Material: blood. Every receptor here comes from a man under 40 with Graves' hyperthyroidism.

This clonotype was picked up many times. The rearrangement uses TRBV13 and TRBJ2-3, with D possibly matching TRBD1 (5 bases). This CDR3 region has 15 residues. V was clipped by 2 bases and J by 4 bases, with 13 bases between them. The V gene's germline CDR1 is PRHDT and CDR2 FYEKMQ (reference sequence). The CDR3 loop reads CASSLTKGFSDTQYF. The CDR3 DNA reads TGTGCCAGCAGCTTAACGAAGGGGTTTTCAGATACGCAGTATTTT.

In this sample, this clonotype turned up many times. CDR3 DNA sequence: TGTGCCAGCACCCCGGGTGAGCGGAGCTCCTACAATGAGCAGTTCTTC. This encodes CASTPGERSSYNEQFF. V and J are TRBV27 and TRBJ2-1, with D maybe TRBD2 (5 bases). V lost 7 bases and J lost 0, with 16 bases in between. The CDR3 is 16 amino acids. Germline V lookup: CDR1 MNHEY, CDR2 SMNVEV (reference sequence).

The V call is TRBV24-1, the J call TRBJ1-1, with no clear D. The CDR3 is 14 amino acids. CDR1 and CDR2 (germline): KGHDR, SFDVKD. Trimming left V 3 bases short and J 10 bases short, with 17 bases between. The CDR3 DNA is TGTGCCACCAGTGATGGGCCGGGGAGGAAGGGAGCTTTCTTT. Translated, it gives CATSDGPGRKGAFF.

Comment on this clonotype: Since no conserved phenylalanine or tryptophan closes the CDR3, a read error is the likely cause. The J gene is TRBJ1-1, the V gene TRBV11-1, with TRBD1 as a possible D gene (5 bases). Germline V gene sequence: CDR1 SGHAT, CDR2 FQDESV (reference sequence). The CDR3 totals 14 residues. The CDR3 spells CASSLAGWNTEAFL. As DNA, the CDR3 is TGCGCCAGCAGCTTAGCAGGGTGGAACACTGAAGCTTTCCTT.

This clonotype was found many times. The genes are TRBV2 and TRBJ2-7; 8 positions agree with TRBD1. Germline assignment: CDR1 SNHLY and CDR2 FYNNEI. V lost 6 bases to trimming and J lost 3 bases; unmatched junction nucleotides: 10. The CDR3 loop spans 15 amino acids. CDR3 amino acids: CASRSGQGGYYEQYF. In DNA form, the CDR3 reads TGTGCCAGCAGAAGCGGACAGGGTGGTTACTACGAGCAGTACTTC.

This clonotype was seen repeatedly, ten times or more. The gene calls are TRBV27 and TRBJ2-1; 11 nucleotides match TRBD2. Germline V gene data show CDR1 as MNHEY and CDR2 as SMNVEV (reference sequence). There are 17 residues in the CDR3. V shed 6 bases, J shed 7 bases, and the junction held 14 bases outside the gene matches. CDR3 protein: CASSRYSGRASGNEQFF. CDR3 DNA: TGTGCCAGCAGCCGATATAGCGGGAGGGCCTCGGGGAATGAGCAGTTCTTC.

This clonotype was counted at least ten times. The V and J genes are TRBV28 and TRBJ2-7; D is perhaps TRBD1 (6 bases). The V gene lost 7 bases and the J gene lost 2 bases, with 12 bases spanning the gap. Germline CDR1 MDHEN, CDR2 SYDVKM. The CDR3 length is 13 residues. The CDR3 loop is CASTGTPTYEQYF. CDR3 sequence (DNA): TGTGCCAGCACCGGGACACCTACCTACGAGCAGTACTTC. Supplemented by reference TRBV28 and TRBJ2-7, the full variable domain reads DVKVTQSSRYLVKRTGEKVFLECVQDMDHENMFWYRQDPGLGLRLIYFSYDVKMKEKGDIPEGYSVSREKKERFSLILESASTNQTSMYLCASTGTPTYEQYFGPGTRLTVT.

This clonotype was seen repeatedly, ten times or more. The chain joins TRBV6-2 or TRBV6-3 to TRBJ2-5; 7 nucleotides match TRBD2. V dropped 5 bases and J dropped 4; count of bases not matched to a gene: 13. The CDR3 runs 16 residues. In germline, CDR1 is MNHEY, CDR2 SVGEGT. The chain's CDR3 is CASSLEQAGLGETQYF. The CDR3 DNA reads TGTGCCAGCAGTCTCGAACAAGCGGGATTAGGAGAGACCCAGTACTTC.

As DNA, the CDR3 is TGTGCCTTGGTGCAGGGGGCGATTCCCCACATTCAGTACTTC. Amino acids: CALVQGAIPHIQYF. V is TRBV30 and J is TRBJ2-4, with 8 bases lining up with TRBD1. The length of the CDR3 is 14 residues. Per germline, CDR1 GTSNPN and CDR2 SVGIG (reference sequence). J lost 8 bases, V lost 7 bases, and 13 bases had no gene match.

In this sample, this clonotype turned up many times. The chain has TRBV20-1 and TRBJ2-7, with TRBD2 matching over 8 bases. There are 12 residues in the CDR3. Trimming cost V 1 base and J 6 bases; bases outside gene matches: 2. Germline values: CDR1 DFQATT, CDR2 SNEGSKA (reference sequence). This CDR3 reads CSARVAGGEQYF. In DNA form, the CDR3 reads TGCAGTGCTAGAGTCGCGGGGGGCGAGCAGTACTTC.

This clonotype has a handful of counts. This chain uses TRBV25-1 with TRBJ2-3; D gene uncertain. Trimming stripped 5 bases from V and 4 bases from J, with 10 bases between. Germline V gene data show CDR1 as MGHDK and CDR2 as SYGVNS. The CDR3 loop spans 13 amino acids. The CDR3 is CASSWAAPDTQYF. The CDR3 DNA reads TGTGCCAGCAGTTGGGCAGCCCCAGATACGCAGTATTTT. Combining the CDR3 with reference TRBV25-1 and TRBJ2-3 gives the whole variable domain EADIYQTPRYLVIGTGKKITLECSQTMGHDKMYWYQQDPGMELHLIHYSYGVNSTEKGDLSSESTVSRIRTEHFPLTLESARPSHTSQYLCASSWAAPDTQYFGPGTRLTVL.

The sample holds a few counts of this clonotype. The chain employs TRBV4-1 and TRBJ2-3; D gene unclear. Trimming pared 0 bases from V and 1 base from J, leaving 2 bases between. The CDR3 totals 13 residues. CDR1 is MGHRA and CDR2 is YSYEKL in the germline V gene. CDR3 region: CASSQDGTDTQYF. The CDR3 region has the DNA TGCGCCAGCAGCCAAGACGGCACAGATACGCAGTATTTT.

This chain connects TRBV3-1 to TRBJ2-7; D is unresolved. Looked up from germline, CDR1 is LGHDT and CDR2 is YNNKEL (reference sequence). This CDR3 is 14 amino acids long. Trimming removed 0 bases at V and 3 bases at J, with 9 bases between. The CDR3 reads CASSQDPGSYEQYF. The CDR3 DNA is TGTGCCAGCAGCCAAGACCCCGGCAGCTACGAGCAGTACTTC.

This clonotype was seen many times. The V gene is TRBV2, the J gene TRBJ2-2; 13 bases fit TRBD2. J lost 3 bases, V lost 10 bases, and 17 bases had no gene match. Germline V gives CDR1 SNHLY, CDR2 FYNNEI. The CDR3 extends over 19 amino acids. The CDR3 DNA reads as TGTGCCACACAATACGGGACTAGCGGGATCACCTCGCACACCGGGGAGCTGTTTTTT. It translates to CATQYGTSGITSHTGELFF.

This clonotype was counted many times. The V and J genes are TRBV20-1 and TRBJ2-7; 7 nucleotides align to TRBD2. The germline gives CDR1 DFQATT, CDR2 SNEGSKA (reference sequence). The CDR3 has 14 residues. V shed 3 bases and J 4 bases; nucleotides not matched to a gene: 9. CDR3 in amino acids: CSASGREDRYEQYF. For the CDR3, the DNA is TGCAGTGCTAGTGGGAGGGAGGATCGGTACGAGCAGTACTTC.

This clonotype was seen repeatedly, ten times or more. The chain has TRBV11-2 and TRBJ2-1; 14 bases are a match to TRBD2. CDR1 is SGHAT, CDR2 FQNNGV, per germline. The CDR3 spans 18 residues. J lost 7 bases, V lost 5 bases, and 13 bases had no gene match. CDR3 coding DNA: TGTGCCAGCAGCCAACCTCCCGGGACTAGCGGGAGAGGGAATGAGCAGTTCTTC. It translates to CASSQPPGTSGRGNEQFF. The whole variable domain, filled in from reference TRBV11-2 and TRBJ2-1, reads EAGVAQSPRYKIIEKRQSVAFWCNPISGHATLYWYQQILGQGPKLLIQFQNNGVVDDSQLPKDRFSAERLKGVDSTLKIQPAKLEDSAVYLCASSQPPGTSGRGNEQFFGPGTRLTVL.

The chain recombines TRBV24-1 with TRBJ2-7; D not resolved. Trimming cost V 11 bases and J 3 bases, with 22 bases left between them. Germline CDR1 is KGHDR and CDR2 is SFDVKD. The CDR3 totals 15 residues. In DNA, the CDR3 is TGTGCCATACCCTTGGAACAAAAGGATCTCTACGAGCAGTACTTC. This encodes CAIPLEQKDLYEQYF.

There are many counts of this clonotype. The chain links TRBV2 to TRBJ2-3; perhaps TRBD2 as D (6 bases). V was cut by 7 bases and J by 1 base, with 12 bases left in between. The germline V gene has CDR1 SNHLY and CDR2 FYNNEI. The CDR3 runs to 14 residues. CDR3 loop: CASKGGVGTDTQYF. CDR3 DNA sequence: TGTGCCAGCAAGGGCGGGGTTGGCACAGATACGCAGTATTTT.